This T cell receptor (beta chain) was sequenced during a study of blood T cells in healthy people across ages. Alongside a J-beta primer mix, a sample-barcoded 5' primer served in a second PCR lasting roughly 6 to 12 cycles. Researchers report that each sample yielded at least 2.5 million CDR3-containing paired-end reads. A single record per CDR3 protein comes from TCRdb applying MiXCR to the 5' RACE reads. The profile covers approximately 800,000 distinct CDR3 sequences, with around 45% appearing a single time and about a sixth taken by the ten largest. This clonotype was seen only once. What it recognizes is unknown. Findings and limits, study-wide: Considered underestimates were the diversity estimates obtained from one million T cells. While age rose, TCR beta diversity per million T cells dropped in a roughly linear way.

Isolation of PBMCs gave at least 6.5 million cells per sample. Sequenced material: blood. The sequence was obtained from an older man in good health.

The CDR3 bases are TGTGCCAGCAGTCCTCCACACGGGGGCCAGAATGAAAAACTGTTTTTT. Its translation is CASSPPHGGQNEKLFF. The gene calls are TRBV25-1 and TRBJ1-4, with D possibly being TRBD1 (6 bases). CDR3 length: 16 residues. V lost 5 bases to trimming and J lost 5 bases, with 18 bases between them. The germline gives CDR1 MGHDK, CDR2 SYGVNS.